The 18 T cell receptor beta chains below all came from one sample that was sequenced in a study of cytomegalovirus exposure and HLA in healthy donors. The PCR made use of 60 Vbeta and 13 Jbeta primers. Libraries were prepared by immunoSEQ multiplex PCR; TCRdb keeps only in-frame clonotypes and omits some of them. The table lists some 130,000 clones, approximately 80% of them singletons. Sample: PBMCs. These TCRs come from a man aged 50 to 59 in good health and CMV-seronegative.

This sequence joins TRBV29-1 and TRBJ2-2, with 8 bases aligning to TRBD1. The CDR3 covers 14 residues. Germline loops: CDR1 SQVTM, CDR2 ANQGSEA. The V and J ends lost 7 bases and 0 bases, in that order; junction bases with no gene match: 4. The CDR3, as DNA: TGCAGCGGCTCGACAGGGGCGAACACCGGGGAGCTGTTTTTT. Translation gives CSGSTGANTGELFF.

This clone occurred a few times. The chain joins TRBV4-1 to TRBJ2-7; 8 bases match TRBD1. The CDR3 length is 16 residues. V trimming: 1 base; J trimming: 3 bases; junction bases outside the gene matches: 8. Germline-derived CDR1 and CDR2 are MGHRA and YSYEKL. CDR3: CASSQGTGGTFYEQYF. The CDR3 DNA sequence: TGCGCCAGCAGCCAAGGAACAGGGGGAACATTCTACGAGCAGTACTTC.

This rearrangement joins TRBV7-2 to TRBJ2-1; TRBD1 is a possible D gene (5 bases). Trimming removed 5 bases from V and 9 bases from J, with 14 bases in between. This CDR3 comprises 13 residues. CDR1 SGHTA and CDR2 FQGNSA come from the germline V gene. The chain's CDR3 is CASSPRTRLEQFF. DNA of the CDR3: TGTGCCAGCAGCCCCCGGACACGGCTTGAGCAGTTCTTC.

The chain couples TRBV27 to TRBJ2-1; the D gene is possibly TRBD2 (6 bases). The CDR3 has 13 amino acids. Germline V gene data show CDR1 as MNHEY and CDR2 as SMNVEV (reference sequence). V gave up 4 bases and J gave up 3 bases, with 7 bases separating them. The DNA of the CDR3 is TGTGCCAGCAGTTCGGACTACTACAATGAGCAGTTCTTC. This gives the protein CASSSDYYNEQFF.

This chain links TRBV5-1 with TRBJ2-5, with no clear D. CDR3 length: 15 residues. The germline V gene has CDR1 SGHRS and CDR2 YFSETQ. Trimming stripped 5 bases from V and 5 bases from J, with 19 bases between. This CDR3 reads CASSNNGFMAETQYF. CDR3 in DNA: TGCGCCAGCAGTAACAACGGGTTTATGGCGGAGACCCAGTACTTC.

The DNA for the CDR3 is TGTGCCAGCAGCTATGACAGTTACAATGAGCAGTTCTTC. It is translated as CASSYDSYNEQFF. The J gene is TRBJ2-1, the V gene TRBV7-8; D may be TRBD1 (5 bases). V lost 4 bases and J lost 4, with 8 bases in between. This CDR3 is 13 amino acids long. The V gene's germline CDR1 is SGHVS and CDR2 FQNEAQ.

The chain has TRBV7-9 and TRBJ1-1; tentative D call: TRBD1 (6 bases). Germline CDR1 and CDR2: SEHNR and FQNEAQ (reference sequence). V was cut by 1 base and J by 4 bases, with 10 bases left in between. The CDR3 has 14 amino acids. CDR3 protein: CASSLGGQVTEAFF. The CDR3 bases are TGTGCCAGCAGCTTAGGGGGGCAAGTCACTGAAGCTTTCTTT.

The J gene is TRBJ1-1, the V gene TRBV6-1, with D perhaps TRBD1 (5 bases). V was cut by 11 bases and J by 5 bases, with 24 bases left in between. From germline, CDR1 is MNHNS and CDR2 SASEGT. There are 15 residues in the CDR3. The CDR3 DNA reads TGTGCCGAAAGCCAGGGCCCACCGGAGGGTACTGAAGCTTTCTTT. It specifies CAESQGPPEGTEAFF.

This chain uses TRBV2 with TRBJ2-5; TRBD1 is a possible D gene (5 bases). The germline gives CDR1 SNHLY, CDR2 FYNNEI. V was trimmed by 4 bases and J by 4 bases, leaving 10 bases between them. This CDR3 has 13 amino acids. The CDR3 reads CASSVDSSETQYF. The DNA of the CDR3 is TGTGCCAGCAGTGTAGACAGTTCAGAGACCCAGTACTTC.

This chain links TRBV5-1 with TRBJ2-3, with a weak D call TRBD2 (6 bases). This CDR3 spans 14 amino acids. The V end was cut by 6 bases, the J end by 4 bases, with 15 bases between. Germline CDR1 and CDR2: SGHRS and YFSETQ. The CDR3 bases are TGCGCCAGCAAAGCGGGTGATGGATCAGATACGCAGTATTTT. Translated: CASKAGDGSDTQYF.

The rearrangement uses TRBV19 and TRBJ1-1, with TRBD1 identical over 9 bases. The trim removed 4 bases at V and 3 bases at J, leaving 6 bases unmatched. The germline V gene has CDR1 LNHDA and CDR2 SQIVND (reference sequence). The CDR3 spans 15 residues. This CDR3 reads CASSSSGTGYTEAFF. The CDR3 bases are TGTGCCAGTAGTAGCTCCGGGACAGGGTACACTGAAGCTTTCTTT.

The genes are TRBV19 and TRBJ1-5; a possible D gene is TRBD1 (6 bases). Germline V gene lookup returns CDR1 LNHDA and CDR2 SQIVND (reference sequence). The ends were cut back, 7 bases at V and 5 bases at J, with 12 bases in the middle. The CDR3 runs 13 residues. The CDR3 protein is CASNTGRDQPQHF. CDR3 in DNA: TGTGCCAGTAACACAGGGCGAGATCAGCCCCAGCATTTT.

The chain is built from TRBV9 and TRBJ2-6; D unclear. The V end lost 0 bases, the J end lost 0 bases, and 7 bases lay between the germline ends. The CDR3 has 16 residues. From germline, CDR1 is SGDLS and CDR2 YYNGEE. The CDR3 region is CASSVVGVSGANVLTF. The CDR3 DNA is TGTGCCAGCAGCGTAGTGGGCGTCTCTGGGGCCAACGTCCTGACTTTC. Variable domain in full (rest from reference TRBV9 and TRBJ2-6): DSGVTQTPKHLITATGQRVTLRCSPRSGDLSVYWYQQSLDQGLQFLIQYYNGEERAKGNILERFSAQQFPDLHSELNLSSLELGDSALYFCASSVVGVSGANVLTFGAGSRLTVL.

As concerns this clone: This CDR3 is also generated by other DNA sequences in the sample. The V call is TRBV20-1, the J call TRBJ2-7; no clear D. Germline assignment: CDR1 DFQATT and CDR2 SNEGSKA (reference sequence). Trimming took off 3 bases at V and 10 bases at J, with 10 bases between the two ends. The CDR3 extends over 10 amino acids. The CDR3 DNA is TGCAGTGCTAGTCGCGGCGGACAGTACTTC. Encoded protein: CSASRGGQYF.

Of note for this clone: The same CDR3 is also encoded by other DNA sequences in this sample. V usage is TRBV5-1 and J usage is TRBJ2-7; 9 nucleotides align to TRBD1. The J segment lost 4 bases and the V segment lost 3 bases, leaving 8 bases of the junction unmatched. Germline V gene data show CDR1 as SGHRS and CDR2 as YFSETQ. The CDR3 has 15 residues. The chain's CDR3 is CASSSAGTGSYEQYF. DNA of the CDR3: TGCGCCAGCAGCTCCGCCGGGACAGGGAGTTACGAGCAGTACTTC. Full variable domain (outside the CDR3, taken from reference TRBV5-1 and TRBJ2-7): KAGVTQTPRYLIKTRGQQVTLSCSPISGHRSVSWYQQTPGQGLQFLFEYFSETQRNKGNFPGRFSGRQFSNSRSEMNVSTLELGDSALYLCASSSAGTGSYEQYFGPGTRLTVT.

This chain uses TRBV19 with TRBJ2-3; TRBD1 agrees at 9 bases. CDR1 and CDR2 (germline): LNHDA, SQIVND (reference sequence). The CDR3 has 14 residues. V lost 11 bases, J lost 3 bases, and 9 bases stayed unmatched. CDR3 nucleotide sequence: TGTGCCGCATCCGGGACAGGGTTTACAGATACGCAGTATTTT. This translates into CAASGTGFTDTQYF.

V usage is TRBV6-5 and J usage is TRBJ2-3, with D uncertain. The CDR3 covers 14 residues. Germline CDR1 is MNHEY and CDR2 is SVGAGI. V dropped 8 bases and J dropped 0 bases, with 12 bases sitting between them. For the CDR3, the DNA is TGTGCCAGCGGTGACTCCAGGAGCACAGATACGCAGTATTTT. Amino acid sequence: CASGDSRSTDTQYF.

CDR3 residues: CSGGLQSALYNEQFF. CDR3 DNA: TGCAGCGGGGGGCTACAGAGCGCGTTGTACAATGAGCAGTTCTTC. This rearrangement joins TRBV29-1 to TRBJ2-1; D may be TRBD1 (6 bases). This CDR3 is built from 15 residues. The germline V gene encodes CDR1 SQVTM and CDR2 ANQGSEA. V lost 7 bases and J 4 bases, leaving 20 bases between the germline ends.